The present entry profiles one T cell receptor beta chain with its context. What it binds is unknown. The length of the CDR3 is 18 residues. Trimming cost V 4 bases and J 6 bases; bases outside gene matches: 19. In germline, CDR1 is SGHDT, CDR2 YYEEEE. This specimen belongs to a study of a mutant IDH1 vaccine in newly diagnosed glioma. Study context: Most patients had radiochemotherapy with temozolomide before enrollment; others had one alone. Study-wide points: Overall, 93.3% of patients had vaccine-induced immune responses. Any relationship between pseudoprogression and changes in top peripheral T cell clonotypes seemed absent.

This table comes from immunoSEQ multiplex PCR, and its TCRdb copy is limited to in-frame clones, with some not included. The data contain approximately 67,000 clones, about 83% of them seen just once; the ten biggest clones take up over 4%. Sample time point: baseline, week 1 (first vaccination visit). Treatment indicated: pre-vaccination baseline after standard-of-care therapy. This rearrangement joins TRBV5-6 to TRBJ1-5, with 7 positions matching TRBD1. This TCR was recovered from a woman aged 18-35 years with glioma. Some clones in this sample may be carry-over from other donors' samples. The sequences come from peripheral blood mononuclear cells (PBMCs), collected from a glioma patient treated with radiotherapy, temozolomide or both. The CDR3 DNA is TGTGCCAGCAGCGGTGGCTTAGGAGCGGACAGGAGAGGTCAGCCCCAGCATTTT. It yields the protein CASSGGLGADRRGQPQHF.